This T cell receptor (beta chain) was obtained from a study of PD-1 and CTLA-4 blockade in melanoma. Germline V CDR1 and CDR2: MDHEN, SYDVKM. Between the trimmed V and J ends, which lost 6 bases and 2 bases, there was a span of 14 bases. CDR3 length: 14 residues. The protocol was immunoSEQ multiplex PCR, while the TCRdb copy is restricted to in-frame clones and leaves out a portion. The sample consists of 25,000 to 30,000 clones, 70% to 90% of them appearing once. Sequencing was performed on CD8+ T cells from peripheral blood, taken before anti-PD-1 treatment. This chain joins TRBV28 and TRBJ2-7, with a possible D match to TRBD2 (6 bases). This TCR derives from a human donor with melanoma. CDR3 amino acids: CASRSGFFPYEQYF. The CDR3 nucleotides are TGTGCCAGCAGGAGCGGGTTCTTCCCCTACGAGCAGTACTTC.